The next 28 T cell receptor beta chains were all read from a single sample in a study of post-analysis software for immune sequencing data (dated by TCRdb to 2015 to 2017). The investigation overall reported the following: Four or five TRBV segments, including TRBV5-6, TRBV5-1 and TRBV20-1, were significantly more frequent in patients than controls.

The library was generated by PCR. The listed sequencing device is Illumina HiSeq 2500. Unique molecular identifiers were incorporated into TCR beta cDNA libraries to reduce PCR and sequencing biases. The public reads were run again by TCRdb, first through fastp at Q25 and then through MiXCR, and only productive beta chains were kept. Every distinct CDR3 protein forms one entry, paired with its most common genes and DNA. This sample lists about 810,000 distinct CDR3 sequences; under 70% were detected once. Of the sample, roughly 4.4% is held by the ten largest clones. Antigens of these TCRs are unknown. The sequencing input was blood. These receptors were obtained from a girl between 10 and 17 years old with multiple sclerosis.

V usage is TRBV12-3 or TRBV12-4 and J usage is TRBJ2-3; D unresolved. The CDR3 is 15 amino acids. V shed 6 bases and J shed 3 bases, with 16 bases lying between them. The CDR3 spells CASSPLPRMTDTQYF. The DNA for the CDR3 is TGTGCCAGCAGCCCCCTACCGAGGATGACAGATACGCAGTATTTT.

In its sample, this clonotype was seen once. CDR3 residues: CASSYRLAGGKQFF. The DNA for the CDR3 is TGTGCCAGCTCATATAGACTAGCGGGAGGGAAGCAGTTCTTC. The gene calls are TRBV2 and TRBJ2-1; 14 nucleotides line up with TRBD2. CDR1 is SNHLY, CDR2 FYNNEI, per germline. V lost 8 bases, J lost 11 bases, and 8 bases stayed unmatched. The CDR3 loop spans 14 amino acids.

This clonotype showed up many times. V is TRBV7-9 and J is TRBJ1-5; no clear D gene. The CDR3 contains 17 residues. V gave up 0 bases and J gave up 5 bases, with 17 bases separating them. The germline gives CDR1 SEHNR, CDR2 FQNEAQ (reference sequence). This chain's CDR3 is CASSLAPSPGWDQPQHF. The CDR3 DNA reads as TGTGCCAGCAGCTTAGCGCCGTCCCCGGGTTGGGATCAGCCCCAGCATTTT.

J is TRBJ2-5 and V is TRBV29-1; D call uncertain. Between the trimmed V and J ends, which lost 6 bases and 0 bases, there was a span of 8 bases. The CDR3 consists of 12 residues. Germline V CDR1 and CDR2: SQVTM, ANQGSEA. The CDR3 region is CSVTPYQETQYF. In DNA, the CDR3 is TGCAGCGTAACACCGTACCAAGAGACCCAGTACTTC.

CDR3 in DNA: TGTGCCAGCAGCTCCGAAACGCGAGGCTACACCTTC. Its protein product is CASSSETRGYTF. This chain connects TRBV7-9 to TRBJ1-2; D is ambiguous. The V end was cut by 4 bases, the J end by 8 bases, with 11 bases between. Germline loops: CDR1 SEHNR, CDR2 FQNEAQ (reference sequence). This CDR3 comprises 12 residues.

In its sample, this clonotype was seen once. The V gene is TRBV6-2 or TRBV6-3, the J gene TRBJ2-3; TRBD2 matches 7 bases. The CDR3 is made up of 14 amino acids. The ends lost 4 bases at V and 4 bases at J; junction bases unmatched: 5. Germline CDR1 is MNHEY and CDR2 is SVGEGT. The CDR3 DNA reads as TGTGCCAGCAGTTCCCAGCGGGAATCAGATACGCAGTATTTT. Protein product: CASSSQRESDTQYF.

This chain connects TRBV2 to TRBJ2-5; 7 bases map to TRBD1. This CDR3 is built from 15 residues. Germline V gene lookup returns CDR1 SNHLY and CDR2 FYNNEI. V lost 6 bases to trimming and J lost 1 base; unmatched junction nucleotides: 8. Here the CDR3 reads CASRQPTGRQETQYF. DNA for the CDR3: TGTGCCAGCAGGCAACCGACAGGGCGCCAAGAGACCCAGTACTTC.

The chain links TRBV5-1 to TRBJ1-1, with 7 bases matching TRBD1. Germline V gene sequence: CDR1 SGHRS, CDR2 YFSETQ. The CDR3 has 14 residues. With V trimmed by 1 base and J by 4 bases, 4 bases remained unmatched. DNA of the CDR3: TGCGCCAGCAGCTTGACAGGGGCAGGCACTGAAGCTTTCTTT. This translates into CASSLTGAGTEAFF.

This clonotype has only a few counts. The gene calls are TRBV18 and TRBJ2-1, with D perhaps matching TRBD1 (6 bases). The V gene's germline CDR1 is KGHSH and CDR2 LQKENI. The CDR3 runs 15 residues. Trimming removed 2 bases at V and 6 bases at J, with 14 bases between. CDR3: CASSPTQGGGNEQFF. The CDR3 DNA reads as TGTGCCAGCTCACCAACACAGGGTGGGGGCAATGAGCAGTTCTTC.

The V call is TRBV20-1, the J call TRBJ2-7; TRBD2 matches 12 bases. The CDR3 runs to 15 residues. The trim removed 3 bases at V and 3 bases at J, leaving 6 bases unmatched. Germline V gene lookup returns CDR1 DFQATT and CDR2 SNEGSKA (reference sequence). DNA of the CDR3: TGCAGTGCTAGTTCCCGGACTAGCGGGATCTACGAGCAGTACTTC. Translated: CSASSRTSGIYEQYF.

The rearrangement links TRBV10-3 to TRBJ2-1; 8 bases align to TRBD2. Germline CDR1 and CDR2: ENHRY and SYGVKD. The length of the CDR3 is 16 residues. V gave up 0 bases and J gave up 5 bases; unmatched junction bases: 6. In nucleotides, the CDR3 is TGTGCCATCAGTGAGTCCTCGCGGGGGGCCCACAATGAGCAGTTCTTC. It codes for CAISESSRGAHNEQFF.

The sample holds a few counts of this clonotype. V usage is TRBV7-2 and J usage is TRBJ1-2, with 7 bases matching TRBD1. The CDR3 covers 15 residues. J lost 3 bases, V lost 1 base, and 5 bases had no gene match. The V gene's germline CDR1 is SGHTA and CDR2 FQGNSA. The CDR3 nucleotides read TGTGCCAGCAGCTTAGACGAGGGGGCCCACTATGGCTACACCTTC. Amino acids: CASSLDEGAHYGYTF.

The CDR3 DNA is TGTGCCATCAGTTACCGGGACAGGGGGCCGGGCACCGGGGAGCTGTTTTTT. The encoded protein is CAISYRDRGPGTGELFF. The chain employs TRBV10-3 and TRBJ2-2; 12 nucleotides agree with TRBD1. Trimming removed 5 bases from V and 4 bases from J; junction bases left unmatched: 8. Germline V gene sequence: CDR1 ENHRY, CDR2 SYGVKD. CDR3 size: 17 residues.

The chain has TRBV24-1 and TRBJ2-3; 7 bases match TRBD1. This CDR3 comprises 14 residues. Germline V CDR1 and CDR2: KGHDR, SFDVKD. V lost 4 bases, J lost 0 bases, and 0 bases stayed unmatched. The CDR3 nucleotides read TGTGCCACCAGTGAGGGACAGAGCACAGATACGCAGTATTTT. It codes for CATSEGQSTDTQYF.

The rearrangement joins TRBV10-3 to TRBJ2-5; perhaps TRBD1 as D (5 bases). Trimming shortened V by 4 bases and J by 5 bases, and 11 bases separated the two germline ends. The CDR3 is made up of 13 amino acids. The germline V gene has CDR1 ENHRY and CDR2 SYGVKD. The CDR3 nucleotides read TGTGCCATCAGTGGATCAGGGTATGAGACCCAGTACTTC. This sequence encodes CAISGSGYETQYF.

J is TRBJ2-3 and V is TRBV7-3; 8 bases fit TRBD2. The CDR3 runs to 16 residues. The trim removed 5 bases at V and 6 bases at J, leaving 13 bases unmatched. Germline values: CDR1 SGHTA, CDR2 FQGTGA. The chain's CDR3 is CASSLRAGRASDTQYF. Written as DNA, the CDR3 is TGTGCCAGCAGCCTTAGGGCCGGGAGGGCCAGTGATACGCAGTATTTT.

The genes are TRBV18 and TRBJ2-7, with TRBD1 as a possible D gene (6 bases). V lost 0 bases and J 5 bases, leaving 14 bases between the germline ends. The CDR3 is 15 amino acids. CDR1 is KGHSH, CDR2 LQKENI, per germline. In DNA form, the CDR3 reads TGTGCCAGCTCACCACCTAAGGGCAGGGGTAACGAGCAGTACGTC. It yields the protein CASSPPKGRGNEQYV.

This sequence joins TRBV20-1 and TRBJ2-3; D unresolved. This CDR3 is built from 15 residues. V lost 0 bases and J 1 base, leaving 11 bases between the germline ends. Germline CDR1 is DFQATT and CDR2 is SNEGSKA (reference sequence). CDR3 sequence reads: CSARESVFRTDTQYF. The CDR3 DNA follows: TGCAGTGCTAGAGAATCCGTATTTCGCACAGATACGCAGTATTTT.

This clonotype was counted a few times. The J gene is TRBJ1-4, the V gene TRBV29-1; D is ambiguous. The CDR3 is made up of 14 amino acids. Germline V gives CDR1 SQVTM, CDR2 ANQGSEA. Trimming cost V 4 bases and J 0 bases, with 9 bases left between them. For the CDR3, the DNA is TGCAGCGTTGGACGGGAAGCAACTAATGAAAAACTGTTTTTT. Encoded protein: CSVGREATNEKLFF.

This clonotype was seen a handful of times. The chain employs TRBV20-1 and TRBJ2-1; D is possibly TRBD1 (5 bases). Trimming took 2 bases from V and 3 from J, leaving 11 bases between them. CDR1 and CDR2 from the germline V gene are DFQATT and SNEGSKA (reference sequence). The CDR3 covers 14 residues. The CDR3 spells CSARPQGRYNEQFF. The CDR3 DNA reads TGCAGTGCTAGACCTCAGGGTCGCTACAATGAGCAGTTCTTC.

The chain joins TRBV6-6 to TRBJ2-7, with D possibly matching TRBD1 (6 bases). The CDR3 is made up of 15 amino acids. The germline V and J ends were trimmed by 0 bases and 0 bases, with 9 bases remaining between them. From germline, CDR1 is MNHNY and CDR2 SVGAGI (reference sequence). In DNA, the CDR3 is TGTGCCAGCAGTTACTCCAGGGGAAGCTCCTACGAGCAGTACTTC. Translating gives CASSYSRGSSYEQYF.

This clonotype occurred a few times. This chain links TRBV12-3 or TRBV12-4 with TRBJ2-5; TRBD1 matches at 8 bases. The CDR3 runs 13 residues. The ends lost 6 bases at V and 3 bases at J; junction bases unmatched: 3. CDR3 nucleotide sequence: TGTGCCAGCAGATGGACAGGGAAAGAGACCCAGTACTTC. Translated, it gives CASRWTGKETQYF.

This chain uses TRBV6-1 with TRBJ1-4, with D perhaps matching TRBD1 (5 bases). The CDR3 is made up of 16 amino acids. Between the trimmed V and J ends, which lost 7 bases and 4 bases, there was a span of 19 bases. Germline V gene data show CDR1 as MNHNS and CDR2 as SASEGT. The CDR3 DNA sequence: TGTGCCAGCACACTCTCATCCGGGACCTATAATGAAAAACTGTTTTTT. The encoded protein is CASTLSSGTYNEKLFF.

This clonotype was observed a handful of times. CDR3 in amino acids: CASSYGYRADNDEQFF. CDR3 in DNA: TGTGCCAGCAGTTACGGATACCGGGCCGACAACGATGAGCAGTTCTTC. This sequence joins TRBV6-5 and TRBJ2-1; unclear D gene. Germline values: CDR1 MNHEY, CDR2 SVGAGI. The CDR3 is 16 amino acids. Trimming cost V 2 bases and J 8 bases, with 19 bases left between them.

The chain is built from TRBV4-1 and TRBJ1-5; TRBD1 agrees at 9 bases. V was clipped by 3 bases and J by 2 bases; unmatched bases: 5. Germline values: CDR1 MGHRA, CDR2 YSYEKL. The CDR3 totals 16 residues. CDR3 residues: CASSQDRGSGNQPQHF. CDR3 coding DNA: TGCGCCAGCAGCCAGGACAGGGGATCGGGCAATCAGCCCCAGCATTTT.

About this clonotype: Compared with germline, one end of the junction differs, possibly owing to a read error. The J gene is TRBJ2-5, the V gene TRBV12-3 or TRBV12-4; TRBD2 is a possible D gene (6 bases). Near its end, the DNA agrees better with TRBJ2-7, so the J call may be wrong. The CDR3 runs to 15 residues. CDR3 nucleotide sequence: TGTGCCGGCAGTTTCCCGGGACGCCGGGGGTACGAGCAGTACTTC. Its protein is CAGSFPGRRGYEQYF.

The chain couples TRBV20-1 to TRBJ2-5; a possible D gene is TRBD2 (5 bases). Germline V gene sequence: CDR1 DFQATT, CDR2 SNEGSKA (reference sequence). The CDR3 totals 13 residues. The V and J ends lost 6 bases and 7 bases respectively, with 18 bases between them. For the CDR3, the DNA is TGCAGTGCCACCGAGGGCTATAAGGCGACCCAGTACTTC. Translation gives CSATEGYKATQYF.

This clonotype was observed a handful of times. CDR3 sequence: CASSYYRTGEIINEQFF. The CDR3 coding sequence is TGTGCCAGCAGTTACTACAGGACAGGGGAAATCATAAATGAGCAGTTCTTC. J is TRBJ2-1 and V is TRBV6-5, with 9 bases identical to TRBD1. J lost 7 bases, V lost 1 base, and 11 bases had no gene match. The CDR3 covers 17 residues. CDR1 is MNHEY, CDR2 SVGAGI, per germline.